This T cell receptor beta chain originates from a study of T cell responses to AZD1222 COVID-19 vaccine. Findings and limits, study-wide: Females made up more of the donors, who were largely white British, and clonal diversity may have come out too low. Reportedly, close to half of spike-specific TCRs are directed against unmutated variant regions.

Turning to this clone: Antigen unknown.

This table comes from immunoSEQ multiplex PCR, and its TCRdb copy is limited to in-frame clones, with some not included. The data show about 87,000 clones, with approximately 87% seen just once and 2.8% held by the top ten. Specimen: peripheral blood, collected on day 0 of AZD1222 vaccination. This TCR was recovered from an adult in good health.

This chain's CDR3 is CATSRGHSNQPQHF. Written as DNA, the CDR3 is TGTGCCACCAGCAGGGGCCATAGCAATCAGCCCCAGCATTTT. This sequence joins TRBV15 and TRBJ1-5; D not resolved. The CDR3 covers 14 residues. Per germline, CDR1 LNHNV and CDR2 YYDKDF (reference sequence). V was clipped by 3 bases and J by 0 bases, with 6 bases between them.